The source of this T cell receptor beta chain is a study of spatial heterogeneity in lung cancer. The time point: sample taken at primary tumor resection. No cell sorting; template was whole RNA from tumor, lung tissue or PBMC. General study results and limits: The appearance of ubiquitous expanded tumor TCRs in blood was greater at resection than follow-up.

This CDR3 is 15 amino acids long. Trimming took 6 bases from V and 4 from J; bases not matched to a gene: 11. In this sample, this clonotype turned up many times. Its antigen is unknown. TCRdb reanalysed the 5' RACE reads using MiXCR and keeps one entry per CDR3 protein. The data contain tens of thousands of distinct CDR3 sequences, about 4.9% of them singletons. This rearrangement joins TRBV12-3 or TRBV12-4 to TRBJ1-2; 7 nucleotides line up with TRBD1. Sequencing was performed on PBMCs, taken at surgery. This TCR was sampled from a male donor with early-stage non-small cell lung cancer. Here the CDR3 reads CASSLRDRLSYGYTF. CDR3 coding DNA: TGTGCCAGCAGCCTCAGGGACAGACTTTCCTATGGCTACACCTTC.